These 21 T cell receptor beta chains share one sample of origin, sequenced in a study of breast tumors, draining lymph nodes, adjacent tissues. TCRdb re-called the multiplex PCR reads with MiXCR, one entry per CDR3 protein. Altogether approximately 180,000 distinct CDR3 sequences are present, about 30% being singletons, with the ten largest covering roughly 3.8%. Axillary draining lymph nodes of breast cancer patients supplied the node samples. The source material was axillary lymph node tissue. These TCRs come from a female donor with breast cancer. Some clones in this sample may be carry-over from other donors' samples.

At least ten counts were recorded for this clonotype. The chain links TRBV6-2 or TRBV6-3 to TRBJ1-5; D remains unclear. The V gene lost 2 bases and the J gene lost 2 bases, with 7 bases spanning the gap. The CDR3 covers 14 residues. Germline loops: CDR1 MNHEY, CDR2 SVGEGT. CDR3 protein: CASSYLVGNQPQHF. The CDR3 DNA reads TGTGCCAGCAGTTACCTAGTTGGCAATCAGCCCCAGCATTTT.

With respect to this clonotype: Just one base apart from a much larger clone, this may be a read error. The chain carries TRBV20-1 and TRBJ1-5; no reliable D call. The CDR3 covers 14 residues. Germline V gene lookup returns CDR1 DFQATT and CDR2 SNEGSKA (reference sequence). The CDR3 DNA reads TGCAGTGCTAGAGGTCTCTATAGCAATCCGCCCCAGCATTTT. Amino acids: CSARGLYSNPPQHF.

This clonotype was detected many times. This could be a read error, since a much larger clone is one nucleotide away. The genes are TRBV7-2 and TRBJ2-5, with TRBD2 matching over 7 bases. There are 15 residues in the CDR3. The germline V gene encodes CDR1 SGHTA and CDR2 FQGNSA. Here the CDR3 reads CASSLGGGAAETQHF. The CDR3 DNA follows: TGTGCCAGCAGCTTAGGGGGGGGAGCAGCAGAGACCCAGCACTTC. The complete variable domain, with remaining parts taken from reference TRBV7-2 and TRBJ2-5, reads GAGVSQSPSNKVTEKGKDVELRCDPISGHTALYWYRQSLGQGLEFLIYFQGNSAPDKSGLPSDRFSAERTGGSVSTLTIQRTQQEDSAVYLCASSLGGGAAETQHFGPGTRLLVL.

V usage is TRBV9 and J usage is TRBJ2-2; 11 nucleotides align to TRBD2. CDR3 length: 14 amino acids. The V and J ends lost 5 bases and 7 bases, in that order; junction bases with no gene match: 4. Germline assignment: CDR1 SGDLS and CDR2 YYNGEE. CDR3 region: CASSSGGAVGELFF. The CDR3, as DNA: TGTGCCAGCAGTAGCGGGGGGGCGGTCGGGGAGCTGTTTTTT. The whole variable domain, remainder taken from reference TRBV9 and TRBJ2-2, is DSGVTQTPKHLITATGQRVTLRCSPRSGDLSVYWYQQSLDQGLQFLIQYYNGEERAKGNILERFSAQQFPDLHSELNLSSLELGDSALYFCASSSGGAVGELFFGEGSRLTVL.

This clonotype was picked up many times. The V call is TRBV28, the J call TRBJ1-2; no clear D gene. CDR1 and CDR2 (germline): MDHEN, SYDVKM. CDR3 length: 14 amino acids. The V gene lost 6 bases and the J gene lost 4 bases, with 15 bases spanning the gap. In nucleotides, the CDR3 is TGTGCCAGCAGACAACCACCTGGAATCTATGGCTACACCTTC. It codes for CASRQPPGIYGYTF.

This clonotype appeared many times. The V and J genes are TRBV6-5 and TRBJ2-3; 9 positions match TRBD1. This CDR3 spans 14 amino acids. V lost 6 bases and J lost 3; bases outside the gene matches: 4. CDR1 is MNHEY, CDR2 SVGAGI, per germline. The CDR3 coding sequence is TGTGCCAGCAGGAATGACAGGGGGACAGATACGCAGTATTTT. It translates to CASRNDRGTDTQYF.

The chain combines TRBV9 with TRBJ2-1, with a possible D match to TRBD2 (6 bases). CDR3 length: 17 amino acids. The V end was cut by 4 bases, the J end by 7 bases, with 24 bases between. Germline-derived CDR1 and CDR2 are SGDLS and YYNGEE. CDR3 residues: CASSLVGGPPAGNEQFF. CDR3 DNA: TGTGCCAGCAGCTTAGTTGGTGGCCCACCTGCGGGGAATGAGCAGTTCTTC.

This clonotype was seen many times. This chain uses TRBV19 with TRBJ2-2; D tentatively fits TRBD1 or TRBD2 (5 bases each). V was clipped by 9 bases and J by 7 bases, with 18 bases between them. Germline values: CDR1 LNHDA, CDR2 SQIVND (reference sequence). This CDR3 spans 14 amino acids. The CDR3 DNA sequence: TGTGCCAGCGGACTCCTAATGAGGGGCGGGGAGCTGTTTTTT. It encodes CASGLLMRGGELFF. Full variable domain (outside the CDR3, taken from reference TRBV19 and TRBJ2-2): DGGITQSPKYLFRKEGQNVTLSCEQNLNHDAMYWYRQDPGQGLRLIYYSQIVNDFQKGDIAEGYSVSREKKESFPLTVTSAQKNPTAFYLCASGLLMRGGELFFGEGSRLTVL.

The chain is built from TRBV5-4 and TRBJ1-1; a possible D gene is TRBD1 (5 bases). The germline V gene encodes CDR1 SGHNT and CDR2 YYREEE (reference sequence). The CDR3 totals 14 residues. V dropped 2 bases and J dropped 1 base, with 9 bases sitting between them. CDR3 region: CASSFGGTNTEAFF. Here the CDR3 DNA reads TGTGCCAGCAGCTTCGGGGGGACGAACACTGAAGCTTTCTTT.

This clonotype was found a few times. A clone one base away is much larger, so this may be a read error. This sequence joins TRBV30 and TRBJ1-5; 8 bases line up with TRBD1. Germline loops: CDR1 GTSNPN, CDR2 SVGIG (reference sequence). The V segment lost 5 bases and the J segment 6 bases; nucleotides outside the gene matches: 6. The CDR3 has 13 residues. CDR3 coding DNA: TGTGCCTGGGGTCCCAGGGGGCGTCAGCCCCAGCATTTT. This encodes CAWGPRGRQPQHF.

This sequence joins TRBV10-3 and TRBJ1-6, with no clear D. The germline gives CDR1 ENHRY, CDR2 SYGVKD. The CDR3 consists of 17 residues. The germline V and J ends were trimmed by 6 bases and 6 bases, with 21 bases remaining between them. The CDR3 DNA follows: TGTGCCATCAGCCCCGATAGCGGGGAAACAGCTAATTCACCCCTCCACTTT. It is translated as CAISPDSGETANSPLHF.

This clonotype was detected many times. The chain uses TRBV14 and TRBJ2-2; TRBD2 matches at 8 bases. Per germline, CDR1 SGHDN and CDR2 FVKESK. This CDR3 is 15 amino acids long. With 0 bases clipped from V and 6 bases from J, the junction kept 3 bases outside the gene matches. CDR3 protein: CASSQERGGPGELFF. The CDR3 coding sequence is TGTGCCAGCAGCCAAGAACGGGGGGGTCCCGGGGAGCTGTTTTTT.

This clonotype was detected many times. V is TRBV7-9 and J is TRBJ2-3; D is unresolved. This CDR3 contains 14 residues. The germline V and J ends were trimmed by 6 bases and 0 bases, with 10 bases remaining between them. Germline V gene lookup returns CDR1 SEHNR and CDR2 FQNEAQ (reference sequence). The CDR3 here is CASSPRNSTDTQYF. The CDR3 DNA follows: TGTGCCAGCAGTCCTCGGAACAGCACAGATACGCAGTATTTT.

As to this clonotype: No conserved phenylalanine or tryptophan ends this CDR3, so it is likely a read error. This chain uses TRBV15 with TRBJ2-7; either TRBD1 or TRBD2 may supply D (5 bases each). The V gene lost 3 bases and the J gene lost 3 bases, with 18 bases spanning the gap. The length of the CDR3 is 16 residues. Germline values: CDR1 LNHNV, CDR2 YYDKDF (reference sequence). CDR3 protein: CATSRDVRDGNYEQYY. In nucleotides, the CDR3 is TGTGCCACCAGCAGGGATGTGAGGGACGGAAACTACGAGCAGTACTAC.

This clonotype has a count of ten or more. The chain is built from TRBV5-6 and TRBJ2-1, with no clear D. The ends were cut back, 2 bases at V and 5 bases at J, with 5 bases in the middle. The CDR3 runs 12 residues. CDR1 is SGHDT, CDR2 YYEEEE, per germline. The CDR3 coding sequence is TGTGCCAGCAGCTTTAATGACAATGAGCAGTTCTTC. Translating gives CASSFNDNEQFF.

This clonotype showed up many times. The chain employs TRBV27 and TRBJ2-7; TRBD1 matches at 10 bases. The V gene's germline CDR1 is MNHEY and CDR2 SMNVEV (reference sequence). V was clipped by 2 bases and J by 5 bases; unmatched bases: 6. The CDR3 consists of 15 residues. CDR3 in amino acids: CASSLRRDRGNEQYF. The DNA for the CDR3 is TGTGCCAGCAGTTTACGTAGGGACAGGGGCAACGAGCAGTACTTC.

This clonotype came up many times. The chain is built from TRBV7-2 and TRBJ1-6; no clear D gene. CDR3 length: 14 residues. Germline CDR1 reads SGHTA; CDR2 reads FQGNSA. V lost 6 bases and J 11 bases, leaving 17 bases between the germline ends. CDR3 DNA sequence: TGTGCCAGCAGAATCCGGGTCACCACCCCACCCCTCCACTTT. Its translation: CASRIRVTTPPLHF.

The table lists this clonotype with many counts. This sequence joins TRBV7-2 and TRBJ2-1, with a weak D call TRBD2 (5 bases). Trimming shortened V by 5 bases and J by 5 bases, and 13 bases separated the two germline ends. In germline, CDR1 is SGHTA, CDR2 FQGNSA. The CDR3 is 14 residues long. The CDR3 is CASSRDGLDNEQFF. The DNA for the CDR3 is TGTGCCAGCAGCCGAGACGGACTTGACAATGAGCAGTTCTTC.

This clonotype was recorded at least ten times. Here the CDR3 reads CASGGIGGNSPLHF. In DNA form, the CDR3 reads TGTGCCAGCGGGGGGATAGGCGGTAATTCACCCCTCCACTTT. The rearrangement links TRBV27 to TRBJ1-6; a possible D gene is TRBD1 (5 bases). With 8 bases removed from V and 6 bases from J, the gap between germline ends came to 14 bases. Germline V gene lookup returns CDR1 MNHEY and CDR2 SMNVEV (reference sequence). The length of the CDR3 is 14 residues.

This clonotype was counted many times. The CDR3 bases are TGTGCCAGCAGCTTTAGGACTAGCGGGCATGAGCAGTTCTTC. Residues: CASSFRTSGHEQFF. The chain couples TRBV5-6 to TRBJ2-1; 11 bases align to TRBD2. Trimming took 2 bases from V and 8 from J; bases not matched to a gene: 3. Germline V lookup: CDR1 SGHDT, CDR2 YYEEEE. The CDR3 is 14 amino acids.

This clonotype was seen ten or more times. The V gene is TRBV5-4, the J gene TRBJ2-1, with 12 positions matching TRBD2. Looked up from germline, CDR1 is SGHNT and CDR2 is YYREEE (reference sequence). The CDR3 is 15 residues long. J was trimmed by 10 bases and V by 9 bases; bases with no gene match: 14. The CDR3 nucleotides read TGTGCCACCCTTCCTAGCGGGGGGGCCATACGGGAGCAGTTCTTC. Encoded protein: CATLPSGGAIREQFF. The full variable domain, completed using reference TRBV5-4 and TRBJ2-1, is ETGVTQSPTHLIKTRGQQVTLRCSSQSGHNTVSWYQQALGQGPQFIFQYYREEENGRGNFPPRFSGLQFPNYSSELNVNALELDDSALYLCATLPSGGAIREQFFGPGTRLTVL.